This entry concerns a single TCR beta chain. These data belong to a study of blood T cell repertoires in COVID-19. At the level of the study: Samples came from the United States, Italy and Spain, spanning acute and convalescent COVID-19. PBMCs, B-cell-depleted T cells, or T cells provided the cDNA or gDNA that made up the material.

The germline gives CDR1 SGHAT, CDR2 FQNNGV. The CDR3 spans 14 residues. V was clipped by 5 bases and J by 6 bases, with 14 bases between them. As processed by the authors: Estimates of nucleated cell counts were drawn from the amplification of reference gene primers. Produced via immunoSEQ multiplex PCR; TCRdb's table is partial and in-frame only. For V, J and clone size, that table is used; D and trimming come from the DNA. The data show roughly 120,000 clones, with 90% seen just once and approximately 5% held by the top ten. Patients of the Seattle cohort, enrolled during active infection, were followed longitudinally.

The TCR comes from a man aged 55 to 70 with COVID-19, enrolled during active disease. V is TRBV11-2 and J is TRBJ2-1; the D is unclear. Input material: peripheral blood. The CDR3 DNA sequence: TGTGCCAGCAGCCGATCAGTTGTGATCAATGAGCAGTTCTTC. It codes for CASSRSVVINEQFF.